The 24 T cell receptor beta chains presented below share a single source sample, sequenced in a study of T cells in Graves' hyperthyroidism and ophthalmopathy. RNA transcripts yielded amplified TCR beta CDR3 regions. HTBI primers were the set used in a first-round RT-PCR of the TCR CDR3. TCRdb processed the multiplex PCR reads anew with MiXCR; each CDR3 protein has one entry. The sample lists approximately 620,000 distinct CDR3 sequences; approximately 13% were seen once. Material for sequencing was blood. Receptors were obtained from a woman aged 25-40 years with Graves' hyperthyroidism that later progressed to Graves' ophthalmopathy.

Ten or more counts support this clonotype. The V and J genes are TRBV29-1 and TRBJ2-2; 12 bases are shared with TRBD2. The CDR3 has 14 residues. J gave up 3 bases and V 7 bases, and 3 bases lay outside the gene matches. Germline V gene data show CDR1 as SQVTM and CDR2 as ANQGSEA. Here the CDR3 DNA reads TGCAGCGGAAGACTAGCGGGAGACACCGGGGAGCTGTTTTTT. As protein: CSGRLAGDTGELFF.

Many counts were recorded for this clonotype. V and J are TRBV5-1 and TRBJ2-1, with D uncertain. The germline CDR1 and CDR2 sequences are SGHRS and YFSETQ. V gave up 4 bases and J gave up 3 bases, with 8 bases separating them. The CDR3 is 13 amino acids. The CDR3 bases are TGCGCCAGCAGCCCGGTCCTCTACAATGAGCAGTTCTTC. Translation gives CASSPVLYNEQFF.

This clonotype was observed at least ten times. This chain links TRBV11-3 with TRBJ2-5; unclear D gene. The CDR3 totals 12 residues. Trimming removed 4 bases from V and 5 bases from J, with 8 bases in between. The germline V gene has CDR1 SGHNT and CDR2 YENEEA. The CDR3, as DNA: TGTGCCAGCAGCTGGCCGAGGGAGACCCAGTACTTC. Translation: CASSWPRETQYF.

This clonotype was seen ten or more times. Written as DNA, the CDR3 is TGTGCCAGCAGCACCCCTTTTATATCCTGGACTTCTCCTAGGGGGTATGGCTACACCTTC. Its protein product is CASSTPFISWTSPRGYGYTF. The chain employs TRBV28 and TRBJ1-2, with D perhaps TRBD1 (6 bases). The germline CDR1 and CDR2 sequences are MDHEN and SYDVKM. The ends were cut back, 6 bases at V and 5 bases at J, with 34 bases in the middle. This CDR3 contains 20 residues.

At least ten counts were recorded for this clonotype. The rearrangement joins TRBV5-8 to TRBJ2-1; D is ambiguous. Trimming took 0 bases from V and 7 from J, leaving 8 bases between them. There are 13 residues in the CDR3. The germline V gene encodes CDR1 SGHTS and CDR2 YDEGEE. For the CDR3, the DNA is TGTGCCAGCAGCTTGGGGCAAAGGAATGAGCAGTTCTTC. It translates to CASSLGQRNEQFF. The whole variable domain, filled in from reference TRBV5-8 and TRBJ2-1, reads EAGVTQSPTHLIKTRGQQATLRCSPISGHTSVYWYQQALGLGLQFLLWYDEGEERNRGNFPPRFSGRQFPNYSSELNVNALELEDSALYLCASSLGQRNEQFFGPGTRLTVL.

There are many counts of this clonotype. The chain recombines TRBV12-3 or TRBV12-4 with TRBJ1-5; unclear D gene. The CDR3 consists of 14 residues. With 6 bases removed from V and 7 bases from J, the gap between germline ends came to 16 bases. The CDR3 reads CASSLRSGGQPQHF. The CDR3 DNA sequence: TGTGCCAGCAGCCTCCGTAGCGGAGGGCAGCCCCAGCATTTT.

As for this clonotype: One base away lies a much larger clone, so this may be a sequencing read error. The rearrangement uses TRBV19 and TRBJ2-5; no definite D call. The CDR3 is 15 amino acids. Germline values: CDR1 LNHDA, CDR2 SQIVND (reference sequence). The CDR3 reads CVSSQSSLFGETQYF. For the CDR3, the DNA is TGTGTCAGTAGCCAATCCAGTCTTTTCGGGGAGACCCAGTACTTC. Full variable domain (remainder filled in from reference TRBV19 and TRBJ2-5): DGGITQSPKYLFRKEGQNVTLSCEQNLNHDAMYWYRQDPGQGLRLIYYSQIVNDFQKGDIAEGYSVSREKKESFPLTVTSAQKNPTAFYLCVSSQSSLFGETQYFGPGTRLLVL.

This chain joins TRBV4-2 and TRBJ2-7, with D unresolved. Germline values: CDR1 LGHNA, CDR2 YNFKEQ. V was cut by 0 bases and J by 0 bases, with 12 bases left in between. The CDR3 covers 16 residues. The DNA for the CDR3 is TGTGCCAGCAGCCAAGATCTTTCCGTGAGCTCCTACGAGCAGTACTTC. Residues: CASSQDLSVSSYEQYF.

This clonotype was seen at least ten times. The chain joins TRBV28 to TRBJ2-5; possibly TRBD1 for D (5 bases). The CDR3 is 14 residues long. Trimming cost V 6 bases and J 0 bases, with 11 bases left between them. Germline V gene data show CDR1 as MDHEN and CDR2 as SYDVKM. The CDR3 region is CASRGPHYQETQYF. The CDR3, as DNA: TGTGCCAGCAGGGGGCCCCACTACCAAGAGACCCAGTACTTC.

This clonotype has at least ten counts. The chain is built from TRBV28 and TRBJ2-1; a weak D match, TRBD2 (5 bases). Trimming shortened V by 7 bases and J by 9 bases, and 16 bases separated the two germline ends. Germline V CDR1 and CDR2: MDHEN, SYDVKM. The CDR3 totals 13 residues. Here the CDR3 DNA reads TGTGCCAGCATCGGCCCCCCGGAGGCTGAGCAGTTCTTC. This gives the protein CASIGPPEAEQFF.

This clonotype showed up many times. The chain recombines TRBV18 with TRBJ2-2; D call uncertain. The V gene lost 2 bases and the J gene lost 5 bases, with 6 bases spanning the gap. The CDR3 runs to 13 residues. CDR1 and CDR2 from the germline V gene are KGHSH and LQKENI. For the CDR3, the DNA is TGTGCCAGCTCACCATCGAGGACCGGGGAGCTGTTTTTT. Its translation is CASSPSRTGELFF.

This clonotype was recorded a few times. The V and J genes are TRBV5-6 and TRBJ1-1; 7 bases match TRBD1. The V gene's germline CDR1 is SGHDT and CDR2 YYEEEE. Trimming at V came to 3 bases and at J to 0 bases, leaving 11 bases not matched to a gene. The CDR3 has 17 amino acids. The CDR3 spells CASSSGTGVAMNTEAFF. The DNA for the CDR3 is TGTGCCAGCAGCTCTGGTACAGGGGTGGCGATGAACACTGAAGCTTTCTTT.

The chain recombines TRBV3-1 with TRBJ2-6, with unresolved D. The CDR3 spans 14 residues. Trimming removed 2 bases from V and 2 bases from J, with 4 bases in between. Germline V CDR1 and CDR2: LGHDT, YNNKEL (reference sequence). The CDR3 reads CASSQIPGANVLTF. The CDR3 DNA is TGTGCCAGCAGCCAAATTCCTGGGGCCAACGTCCTGACTTTC. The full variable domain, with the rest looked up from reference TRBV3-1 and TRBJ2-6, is DTAVSQTPKYLVTQMGNDKSIKCEQNLGHDTMYWYKQDSKKFLKIMFSYNNKELIINETVPNRFSPKSPDKAHLNLHINSLELGDSAVYFCASSQIPGANVLTFGAGSRLTVL.

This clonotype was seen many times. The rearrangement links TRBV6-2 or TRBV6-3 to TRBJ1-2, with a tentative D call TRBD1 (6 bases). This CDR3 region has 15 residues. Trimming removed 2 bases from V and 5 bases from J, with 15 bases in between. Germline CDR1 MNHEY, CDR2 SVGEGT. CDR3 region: CASSYPLGGRYGYTF. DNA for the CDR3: TGTGCCAGCAGTTACCCTTTGGGGGGCCGGTATGGCTACACCTTC.

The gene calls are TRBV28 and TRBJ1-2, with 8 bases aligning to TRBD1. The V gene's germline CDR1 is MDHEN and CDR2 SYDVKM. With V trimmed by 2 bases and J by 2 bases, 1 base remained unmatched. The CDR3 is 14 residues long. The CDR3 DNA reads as TGTGCCAGCAGTTTAGACAGGGGCAACTATGGCTACACCTTC. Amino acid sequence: CASSLDRGNYGYTF.

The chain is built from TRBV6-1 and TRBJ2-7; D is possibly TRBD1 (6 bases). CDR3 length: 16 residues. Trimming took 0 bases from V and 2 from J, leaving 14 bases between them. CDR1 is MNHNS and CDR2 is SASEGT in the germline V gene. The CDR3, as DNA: TGTGCCAGCAGTGAAGCGCCCCCAGGGGCCGCCTACGAGCAGTACTTC. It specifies CASSEAPPGAAYEQYF.

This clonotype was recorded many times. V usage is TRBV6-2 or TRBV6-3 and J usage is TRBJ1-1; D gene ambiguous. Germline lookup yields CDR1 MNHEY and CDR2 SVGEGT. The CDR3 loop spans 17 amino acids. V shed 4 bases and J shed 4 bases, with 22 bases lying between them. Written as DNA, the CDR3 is TGTGCCAGCAGTTCGAATAAGGGAGCTCCCTGGGGCACTGAAGCTTTCTTT. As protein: CASSSNKGAPWGTEAFF.

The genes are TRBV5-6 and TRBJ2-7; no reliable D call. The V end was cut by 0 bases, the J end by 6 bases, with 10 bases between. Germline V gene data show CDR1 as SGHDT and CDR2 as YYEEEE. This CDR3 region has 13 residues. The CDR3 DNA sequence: TGTGCCAGCAGCTTGGGACATGGTATCGAGCAGTACTTC. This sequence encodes CASSLGHGIEQYF.

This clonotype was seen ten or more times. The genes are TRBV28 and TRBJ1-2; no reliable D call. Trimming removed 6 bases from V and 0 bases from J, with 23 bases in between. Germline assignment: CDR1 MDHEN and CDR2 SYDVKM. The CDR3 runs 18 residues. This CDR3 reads CASSPRRAVPHPNYGYTF. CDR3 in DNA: TGTGCCAGCAGCCCCCGTCGAGCAGTACCTCATCCTAACTATGGCTACACCTTC.

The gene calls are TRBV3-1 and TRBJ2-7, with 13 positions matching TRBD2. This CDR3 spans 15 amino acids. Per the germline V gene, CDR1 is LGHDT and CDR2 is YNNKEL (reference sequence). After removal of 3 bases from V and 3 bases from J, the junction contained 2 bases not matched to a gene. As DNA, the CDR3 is TGTGCCAGCAGCCACCGGACTAGCGGGAGCTACGAGCAGTACTTC. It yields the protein CASSHRTSGSYEQYF.

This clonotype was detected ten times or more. This chain's CDR3 is CASSAHRGRVGTDTQYF. The CDR3 DNA follows: TGTGCCAGCAGCGCGCACAGGGGGCGAGTAGGTACGGATACGCAGTATTTT. The rearrangement uses TRBV7-3 and TRBJ2-3; 9 positions agree with TRBD1. The V segment lost 5 bases and the J segment 6 bases; nucleotides outside the gene matches: 15. This CDR3 contains 17 residues. Germline assignment: CDR1 SGHTA and CDR2 FQGTGA.

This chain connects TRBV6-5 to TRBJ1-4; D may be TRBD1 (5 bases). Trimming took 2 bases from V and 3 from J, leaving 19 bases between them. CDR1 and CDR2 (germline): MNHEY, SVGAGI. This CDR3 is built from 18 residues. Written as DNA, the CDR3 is TGTGCCAGCAGTTACCACATCACCCTCAGGGAAGCTAATGAAAAACTGTTTTTT. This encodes CASSYHITLREANEKLFF.

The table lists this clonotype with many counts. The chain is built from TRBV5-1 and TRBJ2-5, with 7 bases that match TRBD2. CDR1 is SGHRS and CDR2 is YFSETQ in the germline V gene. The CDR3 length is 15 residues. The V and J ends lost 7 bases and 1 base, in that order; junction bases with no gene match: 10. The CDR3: CASAPGGSPQETQYF. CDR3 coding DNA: TGCGCCAGCGCACCGGGAGGCAGCCCCCAAGAGACCCAGTACTTC.

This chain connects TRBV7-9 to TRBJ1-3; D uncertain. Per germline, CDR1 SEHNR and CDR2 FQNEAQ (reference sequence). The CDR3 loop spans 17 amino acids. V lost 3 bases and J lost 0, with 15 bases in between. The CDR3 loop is CASSFPQDGFSGNTIYF. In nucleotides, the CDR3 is TGTGCCAGCAGCTTTCCTCAGGACGGGTTCTCTGGAAACACCATATATTTT.